These T cell receptor beta chains were read from a single sample in a study of T cell responses to AZD1222 COVID-19 vaccine. Repertoires were generated with immunoSEQ multiplex PCR, while TCRdb's copy carries only in-frame clones and drops some. The profile shows about 160,000 clones, roughly 90% of them singletons. This material consisted of peripheral blood, taken 28 days after the second AZD1222 dose. These receptors were taken from an adult who received the AZD1222 COVID-19 vaccine. Each CDR3 is given with its conserved first and last residue. D genes are given only for firm matches. The size entry is marked missing in some rows and otherwise reads once, few, many or a size class.

TRBV12-5	TRBJ1-1	-	-	TGTGCTAGTGGTTTCCGTCCGAGGGCGGACACTGAAGCTTTCTTT	CASGFRPRADTEAFF
TRBV6-5	TRBJ1-1	-	-	TGTGCCAGCAGCCTTCAGGGTCCCATGAGGGCTGAAGCTTTCTTT	CASSLQGPMRAEAFF
TRBV27	TRBJ1-5	-	TRBD1	TGTGCCAGCAGTCCCAGGGGGGGCCCGGTGGCGCCCCAGCATTTT	CASSPRGGPVAPQHF
TRBV5-1	TRBJ2-1	-	TRBD1	TGCGCCAGCAGTTCAGGACAGGGCAATGAGCAGTTCTTC	CASSSGQGNEQFF
TRBV14	TRBJ2-7	-	-	TGTGCCAGCAGCCGGGGACTGAGGTTCGAGCAGTACTTC	CASSRGLRFEQYF
TRBV5-4	TRBJ2-7	few	-	TGTGCCAGCAGCTTGGGGGGCGAGCAGTACTTC	CASSLGGEQYF
TRBV6-5	TRBJ2-7	-	TRBD2	TGTGCCAGCAATAGCGGGGGTTACGAGCAGTACTTC	CASNSGGYEQYF
TRBV5-1	TRBJ1-4	few	-	TGCGCCAGCAGCTTGTCGGCAGTAACTAATGAAAAACTGTTTTTT	CASSLSAVTNEKLFF
TRBV7-3	TRBJ1-5	-	TRBD1	TGTGCCAGTTCGGGACAGTGGAATCAGCCCCAGCATTTT	CASSGQWNQPQHF
TRBV5-1	TRBJ2-3	-	-	TGCGCCAGCAGCTCTTCAGGGGCTAGCACAGATACGCAGTATTTT	CASSSSGASTDTQYF
TRBV12-5	TRBJ1-5	few	-	TGTGCTAGTGGTTTGTTGGGGATGGATCAGCCCCAGCATTTT	CASGLLGMDQPQHF
TRBV6-5	TRBJ2-7	-	-	TGTGCCAGCAGTACAACCCTAGGGGGACCCTACGAGCAGTACTTC	CASSTTLGGPYEQYF
TRBV11-3	TRBJ1-2	-	TRBD1	TGTGCCAGCAGAACTCCGGGACAGGAAAAAGCTAACTATGGCTACACCTTC	CASRTPGQEKANYGYTF
TRBV3-1/TRBV3-2	TRBJ1-1	-	-	TGTGCCAGCAGCCTAGAGACAGCGAACACTGAAGCTTTCTTT	CASSLETANTEAFF
TRBV6-5	TRBJ1-1	once	-	TGTGCCAGCAGTTTTTTAGGGACTGAAGCTTTCTTT	CASSFLGTEAFF
TRBV3-1/TRBV3-2	TRBJ2-1	-	-	TGTGCCAGCAGCCAAGATCGGCTCAGCGGTTACAATGAGCAGTTCTTC	CASSQDRLSGYNEQFF
TRBV9	TRBJ1-1	-	-	TGTGCCAGCAGCGTGTACAGGGACACTGAAGCTTTCTTT	CASSVYRDTEAFF